These T cell receptor beta chains were read from a single sample in a study of shared clonotypes between healthy human individuals. Libraries were prepared by immunoSEQ multiplex PCR; TCRdb keeps only in-frame clonotypes and omits some of them. The table includes approximately 100,000 clones, roughly 70% detected once. The sample taken for sequencing was memory CD8+ T cells sorted from blood. These receptors all stem from a young woman in good health. Both conserved end residues are part of each CDR3. The order of the fields is CDR3 protein, CDR3 DNA, D gene, CDR3 length, clone size, V gene, J gene. D genes are given only for firm matches. Only some rows state a clone size, as once, few, many or a class for expanded clones.

CASSFVPDATYEQYF	TGTGCCAGCAGCTTCGTCCCCGACGCCACCTACGAGCAGTACTTC	-	15	-	TRBV5-5	TRBJ2-7
CASSLGTGDIDEQFF	TGTGCCAGCAGCCTCGGGACAGGGGACATCGATGAGCAGTTCTTC	TRBD1	15	-	TRBV7-8	TRBJ2-1
CASTGVHPDTQYF	TGTGCCAGTACAGGGGTCCACCCAGATACGCAGTATTTT	-	13	-	TRBV19	TRBJ2-3
CASSVGQGNEQYF	TGTGCCAGCTCAGTTGGACAGGGGAACGAGCAGTACTTC	TRBD1	13	few	TRBV2	TRBJ2-7
CASSVAETEAFF	TGTGCCAGCAGTGTCGCGGAGACTGAAGCTTTCTTT	-	12	many	TRBV6-1	TRBJ1-1
CASSLVRQGGYEQYF	TGCGCCAGCAGCTTGGTACGACAGGGTGGCTACGAGCAGTACTTC	TRBD1	15	-	TRBV5-1	TRBJ2-7
CASGVGGHEQFF	TGTGCCAGCGGTGTTGGGGGCCATGAGCAGTTCTTC	-	12	few	TRBV28	TRBJ2-1
CASSDIKANEKLFF	TGCGCCAGCAGTGATATCAAAGCTAATGAAAAACTGTTTTTT	-	14	-	TRBV5-1	TRBJ1-4
CASSPFMEANLDRQFF	TGTGCCAGCAGCCCGTTCATGGAGGCCAATTTGGATAGGCAGTTCTTC	-	16	-	TRBV7-8	TRBJ2-1
CASRGLAGSTDTQYF	TGTGCCAGCAGAGGACTAGCGGGTAGCACAGATACGCAGTATTTT	TRBD2	15	-	TRBV6-1	TRBJ2-3
CASSLGDGGYGQYF	TGTGCCAGCAGCTTGGGCGACGGGGGCTACGGGCAGTACTTC	-	14	-	TRBV5-6	TRBJ2-7
CASSLSGRMADTQYF	TGTGCCAGCAGTTTAAGCGGGAGAATGGCAGATACGCAGTATTTT	TRBD2	15	once	TRBV6-1	TRBJ2-3
CASSSGGSNEKLFF	TGTGCCAGCTCGTCGGGGGGGTCTAATGAAAAACTGTTTTTT	-	14	few	TRBV9	TRBJ1-4
CATSRTRGKETQYF	TGTGCCACCAGCAGGACCCGCGGGAAAGAGACCCAGTACTTC	-	14	-	TRBV15	TRBJ2-5
CASSVIPGGPATDTQYF	TGTGCCAGCAGCGTTATCCCGGGAGGACCGGCCACAGATACGCAGTATTTT	TRBD2	17	-	TRBV9	TRBJ2-3
CASSHSGRDTGELFF	TGTGCCAGCAGTCACAGCGGGAGGGATACCGGGGAGCTGTTTTTT	TRBD2	15	-	TRBV6-1	TRBJ2-2
CASMGLNYNEQFF	TGTGCCAGTATGGGACTAAACTACAATGAGCAGTTCTTC	TRBD2	13	once	TRBV28	TRBJ2-1
CASSPGTASNQPQHF	TGTGCCAGCAGTCCCGGGACAGCCAGCAATCAGCCCCAGCATTTT	TRBD1	15	few	TRBV2	TRBJ1-5
CASSFWTGVDQPQHF	TGTGCCAGCAGCTTCTGGACAGGGGTTGATCAGCCCCAGCATTTT	TRBD1	15	-	TRBV7-2	TRBJ1-5
CASSGRGQERRMYEQYF	TGTGCCAGCAGTGGCCGTGGCCAGGAACGTAGGATGTACGAGCAGTACTTC	-	17	-	TRBV6-1	TRBJ2-7
CASSLLGRGLSGELFF	TGCGCCAGCAGCTTGTTGGGAAGGGGGCTTTCCGGGGAGCTGTTTTTT	TRBD1	16	-	TRBV5-1	TRBJ2-2
CASSQGDDTQYF	TGTGCCAGCAGCCAGGGGGACGATACGCAGTATTTT	TRBD1	12	-	TRBV7-2	TRBJ2-3
CASRTTGASTDTQYF	TGTGCCAGCAGAACAACAGGGGCGAGCACAGATACGCAGTATTTT	TRBD1	15	-	TRBV6-5	TRBJ2-3
CASSEVTTQGLEETQYF	TGTGCCAGCAGTGAAGTAACGACCCAGGGGCTGGAGGAGACCCAGTACTTC	-	17	-	TRBV6-1	TRBJ2-5
CASRIREQANEKLFF	TGTGCCAGTAGGATCAGGGAACAGGCTAATGAAAAACTGTTTTTT	-	15	-	TRBV19	TRBJ1-4
CASSQGSAFSGANVLTF	TGCGCCAGCAGCCAAGGGAGTGCGTTCTCTGGGGCCAACGTCCTGACTTTC	-	17	-	TRBV4-1	TRBJ2-6
CASSSGTGGTGELFF	TGCGCCAGCAGTTCCGGGACAGGGGGCACCGGGGAGCTGTTTTTT	TRBD1	15	few	TRBV5-1	TRBJ2-2
CASSLAGQYTGELFF	TGTGCCAGCAGCTTGGCGGGACAATACACCGGGGAGCTGTTTTTT	-	15	-	TRBV5-6	TRBJ2-2
CASSPGWGSSDQPQHF	TGCGCCAGCAGCCCTGGGTGGGGGTCTAGTGATCAGCCCCAGCATTTT	-	16	-	TRBV5-1	TRBJ1-5
CASSLSALYNEQFF	TGTGCCAGCAGTTTATCGGCTTTATACAATGAGCAGTTCTTC	-	14	-	TRBV27	TRBJ2-1
CASRRGGFSGANVLTF	TGTGCCAGCAGGAGGGGCGGGTTCTCTGGGGCCAACGTCCTGACTTTC	-	16	-	TRBV28	TRBJ2-6
CATIVGGARNEQFF	TGTGCCACCATAGTGGGGGGGGCGAGAAATGAGCAGTTCTTC	-	14	-	TRBV25-1	TRBJ2-1
CASSPGTGGNENIQYF	TGTGCCAGCAGTCCAGGGACAGGGGGTAACGAAAACATTCAGTACTTC	TRBD1	16	-	TRBV2	TRBJ2-4
CASSQGYSGSAETQYF	TGCGCCAGCAGCCAAGGGTACAGCGGGAGTGCAGAGACCCAGTACTTC	TRBD2	16	-	TRBV4-1	TRBJ2-5
CASRPPGTTDYGYTF	TGTGCCAGCAGGCCGCCGGGGACAACTGACTATGGCTACACCTTC	-	15	-	TRBV11-2	TRBJ1-2
CASSINPTRTSGYGNEQFF	TGTGCCAGTAGTATAAACCCAACGCGGACTAGCGGGTATGGCAATGAGCAGTTCTTC	TRBD2	19	-	TRBV19	TRBJ2-1
CASSLGTGVTDTQYF	TGTGCCAGCAGTTTGGGGACAGGGGTCACAGATACGCAGTATTTT	TRBD1	15	-	TRBV28	TRBJ2-3
CASSYYNQRYGYTF	TGTGCCAGCAGTTACTATAACCAGAGGTATGGCTACACCTTC	-	14	-	TRBV28	TRBJ1-2
CASSPLTAGTDTQYF	TGTGCCAGCAGTCCACTGACAGCAGGCACAGATACGCAGTATTTT	-	15	-	TRBV28	TRBJ2-3
CASSEGDFGEDTQYF	TGTGCCAGCAGTGAAGGGGATTTTGGGGAAGATACGCAGTATTTT	-	15	-	TRBV2	TRBJ2-3
CASSLRAWVRRLANEKLFF	TGCGCCAGCAGCCTAAGAGCCTGGGTCCGGAGGTTGGCTAATGAAAAACTGTTTTTT	-	19	once	TRBV4-1	TRBJ1-4
CASSPGILVWRSYEQYF	TGTGCCAGCAGTCCAGGGATTTTGGTCTGGAGGTCCTACGAGCAGTACTTC	-	17	-	TRBV28	TRBJ2-7
CAWSVLQGAEKLFF	TGTGCCTGGAGTGTACTTCAGGGGGCTGAAAAACTGTTTTTT	TRBD1	14	few	TRBV30	TRBJ1-4